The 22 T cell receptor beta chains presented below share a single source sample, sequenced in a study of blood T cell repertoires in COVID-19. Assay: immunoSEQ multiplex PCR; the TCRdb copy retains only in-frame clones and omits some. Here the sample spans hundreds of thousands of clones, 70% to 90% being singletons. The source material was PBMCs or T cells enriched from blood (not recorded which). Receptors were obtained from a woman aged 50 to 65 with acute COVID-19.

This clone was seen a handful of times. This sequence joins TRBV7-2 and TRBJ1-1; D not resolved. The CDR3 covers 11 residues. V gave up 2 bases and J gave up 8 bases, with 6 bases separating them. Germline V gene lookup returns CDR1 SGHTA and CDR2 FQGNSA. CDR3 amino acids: CASSLRREAFF. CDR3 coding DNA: TGTGCCAGCAGCTTAAGGAGGGAAGCTTTCTTT.

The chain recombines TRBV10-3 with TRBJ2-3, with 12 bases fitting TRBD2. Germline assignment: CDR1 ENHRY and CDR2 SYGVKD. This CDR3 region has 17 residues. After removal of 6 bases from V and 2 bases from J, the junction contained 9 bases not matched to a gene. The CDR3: CAIRMASGRGITDTQYF. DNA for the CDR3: TGTGCCATCAGGATGGCTAGCGGGAGGGGGATCACAGATACGCAGTATTTT.

The CDR3 nucleotides are TGTGCCAGCAGCCAAATGGGACTAGCTCACAATGAGCAGTTCTTC. Translated: CASSQMGLAHNEQFF. V is TRBV7-6 and J is TRBJ2-1; TRBD2 matches at 9 bases. The CDR3 is made up of 15 amino acids. Trimming removed 5 bases from V and 5 bases from J; junction bases left unmatched: 7. Germline V gene lookup returns CDR1 SGHVS and CDR2 FNYEAQ.

The CDR3 reads CASSIGLAPSNEQYF. The CDR3 DNA is TGTGCCAGCAGCATCGGACTAGCCCCCAGCAACGAGCAGTACTTC. The chain has TRBV9 and TRBJ2-7; 8 nucleotides agree with TRBD2. CDR3 length equals 15 residues. Per germline, CDR1 SGDLS and CDR2 YYNGEE. The V segment lost 4 bases and the J segment 5 bases; nucleotides outside the gene matches: 11.

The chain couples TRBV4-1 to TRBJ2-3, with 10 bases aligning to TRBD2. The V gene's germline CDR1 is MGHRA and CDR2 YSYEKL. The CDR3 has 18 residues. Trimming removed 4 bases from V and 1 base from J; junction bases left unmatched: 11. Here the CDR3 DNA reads TGCGCCAGCAGCCCGCAGGCCCGGACTAGCGGTCGCACAGATACGCAGTATTTT. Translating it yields CASSPQARTSGRTDTQYF.

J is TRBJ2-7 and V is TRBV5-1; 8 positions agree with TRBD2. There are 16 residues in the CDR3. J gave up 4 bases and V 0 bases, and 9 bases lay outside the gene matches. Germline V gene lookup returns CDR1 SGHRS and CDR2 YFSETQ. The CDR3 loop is CASSLAGSGSMYEQYF. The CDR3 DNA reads TGCGCCAGCAGCTTGGCCGGGAGCGGGAGTATGTACGAGCAGTACTTC.

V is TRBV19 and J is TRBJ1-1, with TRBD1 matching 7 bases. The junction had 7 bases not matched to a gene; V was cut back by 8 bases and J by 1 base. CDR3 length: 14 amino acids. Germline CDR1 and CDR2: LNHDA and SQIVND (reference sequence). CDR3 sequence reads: CASRTGTENTEAFF. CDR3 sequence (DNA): TGTGCCAGTCGAACCGGGACAGAGAACACTGAAGCTTTCTTT.

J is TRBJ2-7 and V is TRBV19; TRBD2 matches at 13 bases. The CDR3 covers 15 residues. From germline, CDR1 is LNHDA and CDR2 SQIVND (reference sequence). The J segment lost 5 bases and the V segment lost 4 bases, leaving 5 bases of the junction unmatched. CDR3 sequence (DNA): TGTGCCAGTAGTACCTCAGGACTAGCGGGAGACGAGCAGTACTTC. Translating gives CASSTSGLAGDEQYF.

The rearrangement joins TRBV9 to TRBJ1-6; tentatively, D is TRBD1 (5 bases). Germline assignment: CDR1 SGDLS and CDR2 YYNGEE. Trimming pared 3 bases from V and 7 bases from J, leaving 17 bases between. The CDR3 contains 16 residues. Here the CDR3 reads CASSAAGGVNNSPLHF. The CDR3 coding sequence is TGTGCCAGCAGCGCGGCCGGGGGGGTAAACAATTCACCCCTCCACTTT.

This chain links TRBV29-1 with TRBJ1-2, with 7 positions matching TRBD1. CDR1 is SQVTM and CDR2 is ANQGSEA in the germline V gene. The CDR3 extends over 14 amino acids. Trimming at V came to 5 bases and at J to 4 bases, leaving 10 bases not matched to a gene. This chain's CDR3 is CSVLVRQGLYGYTF. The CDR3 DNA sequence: TGCAGCGTTTTGGTGAGACAGGGCCTCTATGGCTACACCTTC.

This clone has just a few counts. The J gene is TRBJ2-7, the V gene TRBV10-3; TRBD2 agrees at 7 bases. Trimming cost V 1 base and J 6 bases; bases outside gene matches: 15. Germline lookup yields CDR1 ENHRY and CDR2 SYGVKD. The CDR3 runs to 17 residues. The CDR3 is CAISEFEDGGSASEQYF. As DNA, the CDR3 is TGTGCCATCAGTGAGTTCGAAGATGGCGGGAGTGCTAGCGAGCAGTACTTC.

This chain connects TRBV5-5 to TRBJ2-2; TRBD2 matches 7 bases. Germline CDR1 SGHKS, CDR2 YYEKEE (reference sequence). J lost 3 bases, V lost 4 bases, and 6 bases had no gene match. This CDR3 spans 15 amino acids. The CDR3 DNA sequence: TGTGCCAGCAGCCCGACTAGCTCGGACACCGGGGAGCTGTTTTTT. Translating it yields CASSPTSSDTGELFF.

CDR3 region: CASSMAGGDYEQYF. CDR3 coding DNA: TGTGCCAGTAGTATGGCGGGAGGAGACTACGAGCAGTACTTC. This chain connects TRBV19 to TRBJ2-7; 8 bases map to TRBD2. The germline V gene has CDR1 LNHDA and CDR2 SQIVND (reference sequence). The CDR3 has 14 residues. The trim removed 3 bases at V and 3 bases at J, leaving 4 bases unmatched. Full variable domain (rest looked up from reference TRBV19 and TRBJ2-7): DGGITQSPKYLFRKEGQNVTLSCEQNLNHDAMYWYRQDPGQGLRLIYYSQIVNDFQKGDIAEGYSVSREKKESFPLTVTSAQKNPTAFYLCASSMAGGDYEQYFGPGTRLTVT.

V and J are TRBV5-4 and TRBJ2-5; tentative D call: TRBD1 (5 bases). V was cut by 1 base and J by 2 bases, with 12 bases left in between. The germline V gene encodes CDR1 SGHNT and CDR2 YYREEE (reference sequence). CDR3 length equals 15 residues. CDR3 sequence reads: CASSLITAGQETQYF. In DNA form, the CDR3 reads TGTGCCAGCAGCTTGATCACGGCAGGGCAAGAGACCCAGTACTTC.

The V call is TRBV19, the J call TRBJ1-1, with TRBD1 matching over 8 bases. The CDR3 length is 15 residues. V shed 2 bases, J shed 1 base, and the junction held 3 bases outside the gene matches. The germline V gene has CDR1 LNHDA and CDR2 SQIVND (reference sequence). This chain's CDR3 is CASSITGGKNTEAFF. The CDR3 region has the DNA TGTGCCAGTAGTATAACAGGGGGAAAGAACACTGAAGCTTTCTTT.

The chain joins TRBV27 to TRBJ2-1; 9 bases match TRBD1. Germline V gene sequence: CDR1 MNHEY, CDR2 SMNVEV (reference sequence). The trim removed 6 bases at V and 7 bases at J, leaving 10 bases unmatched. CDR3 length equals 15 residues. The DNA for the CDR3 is TGTGCCAGCAGGCACCGGGACAGGGAGATGAATGAGCAGTTCTTC. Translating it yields CASRHRDREMNEQFF.

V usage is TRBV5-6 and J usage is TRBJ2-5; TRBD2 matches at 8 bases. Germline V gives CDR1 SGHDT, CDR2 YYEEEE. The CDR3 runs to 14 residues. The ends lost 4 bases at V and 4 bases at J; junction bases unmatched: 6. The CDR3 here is CASSKAGALETQYF. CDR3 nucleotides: TGTGCCAGCAGCAAAGCGGGAGCCCTAGAGACCCAGTACTTC.

The CDR3 loop is CASDREGAGANVLTF. DNA of the CDR3: TGCGCCAGCGATCGGGAGGGGGCCGGGGCCAACGTCCTGACTTTC. The chain combines TRBV5-1 with TRBJ2-6; perhaps TRBD2 as D (8 bases). The CDR3 covers 15 residues. V was cut by 7 bases and J by 4 bases, with 15 bases left in between. Germline CDR1 reads SGHRS; CDR2 reads YFSETQ.

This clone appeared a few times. CDR3 sequence reads: CASSDTSGSYNEQFF. DNA for the CDR3: TGTGCCAGCAGTGACACTAGCGGGAGCTACAATGAGCAGTTCTTC. V gene TRBV6-4 combines with J gene TRBJ2-1; 11 nucleotides line up with TRBD2. Germline V gene sequence: CDR1 MRHNA, CDR2 SNTAGT. Losses at the gene ends were 2 bases for V and 3 bases for J; bases not matched to a gene: 0. The CDR3 contains 15 residues.

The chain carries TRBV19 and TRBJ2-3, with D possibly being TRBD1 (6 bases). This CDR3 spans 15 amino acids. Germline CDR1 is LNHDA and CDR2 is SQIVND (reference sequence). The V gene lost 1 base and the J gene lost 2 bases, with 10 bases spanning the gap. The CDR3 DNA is TGTGCCAGTAGTATAGTCGGGACATACACAGATACGCAGTATTTT. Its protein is CASSIVGTYTDTQYF.

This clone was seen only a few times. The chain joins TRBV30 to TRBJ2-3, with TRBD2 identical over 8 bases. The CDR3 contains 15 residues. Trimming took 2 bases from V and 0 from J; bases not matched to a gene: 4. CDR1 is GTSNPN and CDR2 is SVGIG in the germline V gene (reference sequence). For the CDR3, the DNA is TGTGCCTGGAGTCGGGGGGGTAGGAGCACAGATACGCAGTATTTT. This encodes CAWSRGGRSTDTQYF.

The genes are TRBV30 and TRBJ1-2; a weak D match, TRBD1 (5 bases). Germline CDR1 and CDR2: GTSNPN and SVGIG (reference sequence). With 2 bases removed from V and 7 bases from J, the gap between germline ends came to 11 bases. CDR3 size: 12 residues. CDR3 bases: TGTGCCTGGAGTATAGGGGCGGTTGGCTACACCTTC. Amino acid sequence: CAWSIGAVGYTF.